This is a list of T cell receptor beta chains from one sample in a study of blood T cell repertoires in COVID-19. Method: immunoSEQ multiplex PCR; TCRdb's copy keeps in-frame clones and lacks some. The sample lists approximately 300,000 clones, 80% to 90% occurring once. The sample consisted of PBMCs or T cells enriched from blood (not recorded which). The receptors here all came from a woman aged 25-40 years who had recovered from COVID-19. The conserved cysteine and the conserved F or W are not part of the CDR3 here.

V gene: TRBV28
J gene: TRBJ2-5
CDR3 protein: ASSFLAPKDRGQGETQY

V gene: TRBV28
J gene: TRBJ1-1
CDR3 protein: ASSFQRVDTEAF

V gene: TRBV30
J gene: TRBJ1-6
CDR3 protein: AWSVGTDNSPLH

V gene: TRBV28
J gene: TRBJ1-1
CDR3 protein: ASSLGPPDEAF

V gene: TRBV5-6
J gene: TRBJ1-2
CDR3 protein: ASSFQGNYGYT

V gene: TRBV28
J gene: TRBJ1-5
CDR3 protein: ATAQGAQPQH

V gene: TRBV4-1
J gene: TRBJ2-1
CDR3 protein: ASSALGTRNNEQF

V gene: TRBV29-1
J gene: TRBJ2-1
CDR3 protein: SVGRRYNEQF

V gene: TRBV20-1
J gene: TRBJ1-6
CDR3 protein: SASYGTANSPLH

V gene: TRBV7-9
J gene: TRBJ2-7
CDR3 protein: ASSRSDGTYEQY

V gene: TRBV28
J gene: TRBJ1-4
CDR3 protein: ASSRQVEEKLF

V gene: TRBV27
J gene: TRBJ1-2
CDR3 protein: ASSSPTRQGVYGYT

V gene: TRBV7-7
J gene: TRBJ1-2
CDR3 protein: ASRSTGNYGYT

V gene: TRBV11-2
J gene: TRBJ1-1
CDR3 protein: ASILDRGEAF

V gene: TRBV3-1/TRBV3-2
J gene: TRBJ2-7
CDR3 protein: ASSPGQGAFDEQY

V gene: TRBV28
J gene: TRBJ1-5
CDR3 protein: ASSSTGRVSNQPQH